Listed below are T cell receptor beta chains from one sample, sequenced in a study of blood T cell repertoires in COVID-19. Using immunoSEQ multiplex PCR, the repertoire was profiled, and TCRdb retains in-frame clones only, with some absent. The sample includes over 200,000 clones, 86% of them seen just once. Material for sequencing was peripheral blood. The source is a man in his forties who had recovered from COVID-19. CDR3s include the opening cysteine and the closing phenylalanine or tryptophan. The D gene is left open where the match is weak. Clone sizes are given selectively: once, few, many, or a class where the clone is expanded.

j_gene: TRBJ2-5; d_gene: TRBD2; abundance: NA; v_gene: TRBV12-5; CDR3aa: CASGFLAGGQETQYF; CDR3nt: TGTGCTAGTGGTTTTCTAGCGGGTGGGCAAGAGACCCAGTACTTC
j_gene: TRBJ2-7; d_gene: NA; abundance: NA; v_gene: TRBV7-9; CDR3aa: CASSKDRPEQYF; CDR3nt: TGTGCCAGCAGCAAAGACAGACCCGAGCAGTACTTC
j_gene: TRBJ1-1; d_gene: TRBD1; abundance: NA; v_gene: TRBV6-1; CDR3aa: CASSRDRVRTEAFF; CDR3nt: TGTGCCAGTTCACGGGACAGGGTGCGCACTGAAGCTTTCTTT
j_gene: TRBJ2-7; d_gene: NA; abundance: NA; v_gene: TRBV5-1; CDR3aa: CASSFGLSTGTSYEQYF; CDR3nt: TGCGCCAGCAGCTTCGGGCTCTCAACGGGAACATCCTACGAGCAGTACTTC
j_gene: TRBJ1-2; d_gene: NA; abundance: NA; v_gene: TRBV19; CDR3aa: CASSRQGLPYGYTF; CDR3nt: TGTGCCAGTAGTCGTCAGGGGCTGCCCTATGGCTACACCTTC
j_gene: TRBJ1-5; d_gene: TRBD1; abundance: NA; v_gene: TRBV6-6; CDR3aa: CASVHGTGFQPQHF; CDR3nt: TGTGCCAGCGTTCACGGGACAGGGTTTCAGCCCCAGCATTTT
j_gene: TRBJ2-7; d_gene: TRBD1; abundance: NA; v_gene: TRBV12-3/TRBV12-4; CDR3aa: CASSPRTGYEQYF; CDR3nt: TGTGCCAGCAGTCCTCGGACAGGCTATGAGCAGTACTTC
j_gene: TRBJ1-5; d_gene: TRBD1; abundance: NA; v_gene: TRBV5-5; CDR3aa: CASSLGTGYSNQPQHF; CDR3nt: TGTGCCAGCAGCTTGGGGACAGGGTATAGCAATCAGCCCCAGCATTTT
j_gene: TRBJ2-5; d_gene: NA; abundance: NA; v_gene: TRBV12-3/TRBV12-4; CDR3aa: CASSTGETQYF; CDR3nt: TGTGCCAGCAGCACGGGTGAGACCCAGTACTTC
j_gene: TRBJ2-1; d_gene: NA; abundance: NA; v_gene: TRBV7-2; CDR3aa: CASGRTGSGRNEQFF; CDR3nt: TGTGCCAGCGGTAGAACAGGGTCTGGACGCAATGAGCAGTTCTTC
j_gene: TRBJ1-6; d_gene: NA; abundance: NA; v_gene: TRBV19; CDR3aa: CASSPGEWDSPLHF; CDR3nt: TGTGCCAGTAGTCCGGGAGAGTGGGATTCACCCCTCCACTTT
j_gene: TRBJ2-5; d_gene: TRBD1; abundance: once; v_gene: TRBV2; CDR3aa: CASRLPGQGRLTQYF; CDR3nt: TGTGCCAGCAGGCTACCGGGACAGGGCCGTTTGACCCAGTACTTC
j_gene: TRBJ2-3; d_gene: TRBD2; abundance: NA; v_gene: TRBV5-8; CDR3aa: CASSLGAGGTNTQYF; CDR3nt: TGTGCCAGCAGCTTGGGGGCGGGGGGCACAAATACGCAGTATTTT
j_gene: TRBJ2-1; d_gene: NA; abundance: few; v_gene: TRBV9; CDR3aa: CASSVDGRFSYNEQFF; CDR3nt: TGTGCCAGCAGCGTAGACGGGAGATTCTCCTACAATGAGCAGTTCTTC
j_gene: TRBJ2-7; d_gene: NA; abundance: NA; v_gene: TRBV6-5; CDR3aa: CASSRSGEDYEQYF; CDR3nt: TGTGCCAGCAGCCGCTCTGGGGAGGACTACGAGCAGTACTTC
j_gene: TRBJ2-1; d_gene: TRBD2; abundance: NA; v_gene: TRBV3-1/TRBV3-2; CDR3aa: CASSHTSGRAGEQFF; CDR3nt: TGTGCCAGCAGCCATACTAGCGGGAGGGCCGGTGAGCAGTTCTTC
j_gene: TRBJ2-5; d_gene: NA; abundance: NA; v_gene: TRBV11-2; CDR3aa: CASSPGGVQTQYF; CDR3nt: TGTGCCAGCAGCCCCGGCGGCGTCCAGACCCAGTACTTC
j_gene: TRBJ2-7; d_gene: TRBD2; abundance: NA; v_gene: TRBV6-2/TRBV6-3; CDR3aa: CASSSSGLTYEQYF; CDR3nt: TGTGCCAGCAGTTCCTCGGGACTAACCTACGAGCAGTACTTC
j_gene: TRBJ2-3; d_gene: NA; abundance: NA; v_gene: TRBV7-8; CDR3aa: CASSSSNSLTDTQYF; CDR3nt: TGTGCCAGCAGCTCCTCCAACAGTCTCACAGATACGCAGTATTTT
j_gene: TRBJ2-1; d_gene: TRBD2; abundance: NA; v_gene: TRBV13; CDR3aa: CASSFYGTSGGYNEQFF; CDR3nt: TGTGCCAGCAGCTTCTATGGGACTAGCGGGGGGTACAATGAGCAGTTCTTC
j_gene: TRBJ1-4; d_gene: NA; abundance: NA; v_gene: TRBV2; CDR3aa: CASRGGAGMPGNEKLFF; CDR3nt: TGTGCCAGCAGGGGAGGGGCAGGTATGCCGGGCAATGAAAAACTGTTTTTT
j_gene: TRBJ2-1; d_gene: NA; abundance: few; v_gene: TRBV27; CDR3aa: CASSSIERVSYNEQFF; CDR3nt: TGTGCCAGCAGTTCCATAGAGAGGGTCTCCTACAATGAGCAGTTCTTC
j_gene: TRBJ2-3; d_gene: TRBD2; abundance: NA; v_gene: TRBV27; CDR3aa: CASKRGGRQDTQYF; CDR3nt: TGTGCCAGCAAACGGGGGGGCCGTCAAGATACGCAGTATTTT